The 20 T cell receptor beta chains reported below all come from one sample, sequenced in a study of blood T cell repertoires in COVID-19. The table came from immunoSEQ multiplex PCR; TCRdb's copy has only in-frame clones and leaves some out. The sample carries approximately 210,000 clones, 70% to 90% recorded once. The sample was PBMCs or T cells enriched from blood (not recorded which). Receptor source: a woman aged 18-29 years who had recovered from COVID-19.

CDR3 DNA: TGTGCCAGCAGTGAACAGAACACTGAAGCTTTCTTT. As protein: CASSEQNTEAFF. V gene TRBV2 combines with J gene TRBJ1-1, with unresolved D. The V end was cut by 2 bases, the J end by 1 base, with 2 bases between. This CDR3 comprises 12 residues. Germline V gene data show CDR1 as SNHLY and CDR2 as FYNNEI.

This chain joins TRBV5-1 and TRBJ2-3; TRBD2 matches 9 bases. The V gene end was trimmed by 2 bases and the J gene end by 2 bases; junction bases not matched to a gene: 6. This CDR3 spans 16 amino acids. Germline loops: CDR1 SGHRS, CDR2 YFSETQ. The CDR3 protein is CASSLQTSGFTDTQYF. DNA of the CDR3: TGCGCCAGCAGCTTACAGACTAGCGGATTCACAGATACGCAGTATTTT.

The J gene is TRBJ1-6, the V gene TRBV10-3; D not certain. Germline V lookup: CDR1 ENHRY, CDR2 SYGVKD. The germline V and J ends were trimmed by 4 bases and 10 bases, with 11 bases remaining between them. The CDR3 has 13 residues. CDR3 in DNA: TGTGCCATCAGTGGAGCGGCAAGCTCACCCCTCCACTTT. Amino acids: CAISGAASSPLHF.

This sequence joins TRBV19 and TRBJ2-6; D might be TRBD2 (5 bases). CDR1 LNHDA and CDR2 SQIVND come from the germline V gene (reference sequence). The CDR3 has 17 residues. The V gene lost 5 bases and the J gene lost 0 bases, with 14 bases spanning the gap. The CDR3 nucleotides are TGTGCCAGTAGTCCGGGCCCTGGAGGCTCTGGGGCCAACGTCCTGACTTTC. Protein product: CASSPGPGGSGANVLTF.

This chain joins TRBV4-1 and TRBJ2-3, with 10 bases identical to TRBD2. This CDR3 spans 19 amino acids. Losses at the gene ends were 3 bases for V and 3 bases for J; bases not matched to a gene: 15. CDR1 is MGHRA, CDR2 YSYEKL, per germline. This CDR3 reads CASSHPTSSGGARTDTQYF. CDR3 sequence (DNA): TGCGCCAGCAGCCACCCGACATCTAGCGGGGGCGCCCGGACAGATACGCAGTATTTT.

This chain uses TRBV5-4 with TRBJ1-6, with 12 bases fitting TRBD1. The V and J ends lost 0 bases and 2 bases, in that order; junction bases with no gene match: 6. Germline CDR1 is SGHNT and CDR2 is YYREEE (reference sequence). This CDR3 comprises 19 residues. The DNA of the CDR3 is TGTGCCAGCAGCTTGGGGGACAGGGGGCGCGGAACCTATAATTCACCCCTCCACTTT. This sequence encodes CASSLGDRGRGTYNSPLHF.

This chain connects TRBV2 to TRBJ2-1; TRBD1 matches 7 bases. CDR1 is SNHLY, CDR2 FYNNEI, per germline. The J segment lost 7 bases and the V segment lost 6 bases, leaving 12 bases of the junction unmatched. This CDR3 has 15 residues. The CDR3 region has the DNA TGTGCCAGCAGGTTAGGGGGCGAGTCGAGGAATGAGCAGTTCTTC. Translating gives CASRLGGESRNEQFF.

Here the CDR3 DNA reads TGTGCCTGGGGGATGGGCACAGGGGGCTCTCAGCCCCAGCATTTT. The encoded protein is CAWGMGTGGSQPQHF. The chain links TRBV30 to TRBJ1-5, with 9 bases matching TRBD1. CDR3 length: 15 amino acids. The germline V gene has CDR1 GTSNPN and CDR2 SVGIG (reference sequence). Trimming cost V 5 bases and J 6 bases; bases outside gene matches: 11. Drawing the rest from reference TRBV30 and TRBJ1-5, the complete variable domain is SQTIHQWPATLVQPVGSPLSLECTVEGTSNPNLYWYRQAAGRGLQLLFYSVGIGQISSEVPQNLSASRPQDRQFILSSKKLLLSDSGFYLCAWGMGTGGSQPQHFGDGTRLSIL.

This chain uses TRBV29-1 with TRBJ1-2, with 9 bases that match TRBD1. This CDR3 is built from 12 residues. J lost 3 bases, V lost 7 bases, and 3 bases had no gene match. Germline-derived CDR1 and CDR2 are SQVTM and ANQGSEA. The DNA for the CDR3 is TGCAGCGGTCGGACAGGGGACTATGGCTACACCTTC. Its translation is CSGRTGDYGYTF.

The sample holds one count of this clone. The chain combines TRBV19 with TRBJ1-1, with a possible D match to TRBD1 (6 bases). CDR1 LNHDA and CDR2 SQIVND come from the germline V gene (reference sequence). Between the trimmed V and J ends, which lost 4 bases and 1 base, there was a span of 13 bases. The CDR3 runs 15 residues. Here the CDR3 reads CASSREGGTNTEAFF. CDR3 nucleotides: TGTGCCAGTAGTAGGGAGGGGGGTACGAACACTGAAGCTTTCTTT.

This chain links TRBV9 with TRBJ2-1; 7 bases are a match to TRBD1. The trim removed 2 bases at V and 1 base at J, leaving 3 bases unmatched. From germline, CDR1 is SGDLS and CDR2 YYNGEE. CDR3 length: 15 amino acids. CDR3 sequence (DNA): TGTGCCAGCAGCGTCTCCAGGGGGTCCTACAATGAGCAGTTCTTC. Translated, it gives CASSVSRGSYNEQFF.

The V gene is TRBV3-1 (or the pseudogene TRBV3-2), the J gene TRBJ1-2, with D possibly matching TRBD1 (6 bases). The CDR3 loop spans 13 amino acids. V lost 2 bases and J 6 bases, leaving 10 bases between the germline ends. Germline loops: CDR1 LGHDT, CDR2 YNNKEL (reference sequence). In DNA, the CDR3 is TGTGCCAGCAGCCAAACAGGGATGGATGGCTACACCTTC. It specifies CASSQTGMDGYTF.

The CDR3 sequence is CASSPTISGGAYEQYF. The CDR3, as DNA: TGCGCCAGCAGCCCGACGATTAGCGGGGGGGCCTACGAGCAGTACTTC. The J gene is TRBJ2-7, the V gene TRBV4-1; 11 nucleotides match TRBD2. The CDR3 loop spans 16 amino acids. Germline V CDR1 and CDR2: MGHRA, YSYEKL. After removal of 4 bases from V and 2 bases from J, the junction contained 7 bases not matched to a gene.

This chain connects TRBV29-1 to TRBJ1-2; 9 bases fit TRBD1. In germline, CDR1 is SQVTM, CDR2 ANQGSEA. This CDR3 has 14 residues. The V segment lost 7 bases and the J segment 2 bases; nucleotides outside the gene matches: 8. The CDR3 DNA is TGCAGCGCCGACGGGACAGGGTTAAACTATGGCTACACCTTC. It yields the protein CSADGTGLNYGYTF.

The genes are TRBV30 and TRBJ1-4, with D maybe TRBD1 (6 bases). V dropped 5 bases and J dropped 4 bases, with 17 bases sitting between them. This CDR3 has 15 residues. Germline values: CDR1 GTSNPN, CDR2 SVGIG (reference sequence). The CDR3 reads CAWGPTRRGNEKLFF. CDR3 DNA: TGTGCCTGGGGCCCCACCCGCAGGGGTAATGAAAAACTGTTTTTT.

This chain connects TRBV30 to TRBJ1-6, with D perhaps TRBD1 (6 bases). There are 14 residues in the CDR3. In germline, CDR1 is GTSNPN, CDR2 SVGIG (reference sequence). Trimming pared 3 bases from V and 11 bases from J, leaving 17 bases between. CDR3 sequence (DNA): TGTGCCTGGAGGGGGGAACAGGGAGGGACACCCCTCCACTTT. This sequence encodes CAWRGEQGGTPLHF. Complete variable domain (other parts from reference TRBV30 and TRBJ1-6): SQTIHQWPATLVQPVGSPLSLECTVEGTSNPNLYWYRQAAGRGLQLLFYSVGIGQISSEVPQNLSASRPQDRQFILSSKKLLLSDSGFYLCAWRGEQGGTPLHFGNGTRLTVT.

The chain recombines TRBV5-5 with TRBJ2-2; TRBD1 matches at 10 bases. Trimming took 4 bases from V and 7 from J; bases not matched to a gene: 10. CDR1 SGHKS and CDR2 YYEKEE come from the germline V gene (reference sequence). This CDR3 region has 16 residues. CDR3 region: CASSRTGTGVVGELFF. In nucleotides, the CDR3 is TGTGCCAGCAGCCGGACCGGGACAGGGGTTGTCGGGGAGCTGTTTTTT.

The chain links TRBV4-1 to TRBJ1-5; D is unresolved. The CDR3 extends over 15 amino acids. Trimming shortened V by 0 bases and J by 2 bases, and 8 bases separated the two germline ends. Germline values: CDR1 MGHRA, CDR2 YSYEKL. This chain's CDR3 is CASSQDWRGNQPQHF. CDR3 nucleotides: TGCGCCAGCAGCCAAGATTGGAGGGGCAATCAGCCCCAGCATTTT.

This chain uses TRBV7-9 with TRBJ2-7, with a weak D call TRBD2 (5 bases). The V end lost 5 bases, the J end lost 3 bases, and 14 bases lay between the germline ends. CDR1 is SEHNR and CDR2 is FQNEAQ in the germline V gene (reference sequence). The CDR3 length is 14 residues. CDR3 sequence (DNA): TGTGCCAGCAGCGGAGGTGTCCGGATCTACGAGCAGTACTTC. Protein sequence: CASSGGVRIYEQYF.

As regards this clone: The missing conserved phenylalanine or tryptophan at the end of this CDR3 makes a read error likely. The DNA is left out, because the CDR3 cannot be placed on it with certainty; the CDR3 is given as TCRdb lists it. The chain joins TRBV6-5 to TRBJ2-7; TRBD2 reflects the table's D call only, with no check against the DNA. CDR1 is MNHEY, CDR2 SVGAGI, per germline. The CDR3 is made up of 12 amino acids, end residues included. CDR3 region: CASKIASGGKSI.